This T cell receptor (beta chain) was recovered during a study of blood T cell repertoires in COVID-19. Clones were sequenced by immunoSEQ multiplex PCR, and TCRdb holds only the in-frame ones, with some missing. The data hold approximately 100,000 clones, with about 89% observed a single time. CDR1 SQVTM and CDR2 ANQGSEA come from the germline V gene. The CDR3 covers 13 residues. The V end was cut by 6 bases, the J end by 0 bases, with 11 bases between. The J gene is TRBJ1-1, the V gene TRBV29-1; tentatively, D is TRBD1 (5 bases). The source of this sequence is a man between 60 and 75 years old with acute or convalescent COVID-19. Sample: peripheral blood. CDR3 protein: CSVSQGLNTEAFF. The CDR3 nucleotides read TGCAGCGTGTCCCAGGGTCTGAACACTGAAGCTTTCTTT.